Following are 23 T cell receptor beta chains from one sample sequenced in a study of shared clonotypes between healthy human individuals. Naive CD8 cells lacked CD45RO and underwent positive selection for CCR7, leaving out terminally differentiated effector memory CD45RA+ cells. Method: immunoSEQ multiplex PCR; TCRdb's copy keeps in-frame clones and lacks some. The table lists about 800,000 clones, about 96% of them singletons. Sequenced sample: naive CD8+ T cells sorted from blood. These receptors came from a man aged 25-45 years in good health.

This CDR3 reads CASSGQNPGLDQHF. The CDR3 nucleotides are TGTGCCAGCAGCGGCCAGAATCCAGGGTTGGATCAGCATTTT. The chain recombines TRBV7-9 with TRBJ1-5, with D tentatively TRBD1 (5 bases). The CDR3 is 14 residues long. From germline, CDR1 is SEHNR and CDR2 FQNEAQ (reference sequence). The germline V and J ends were trimmed by 5 bases and 13 bases, with 21 bases remaining between them.

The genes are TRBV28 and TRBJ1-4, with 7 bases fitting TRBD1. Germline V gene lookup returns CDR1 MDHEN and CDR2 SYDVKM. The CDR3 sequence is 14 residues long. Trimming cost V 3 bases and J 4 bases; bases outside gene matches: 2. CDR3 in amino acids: CASSLGQRNEKLFF. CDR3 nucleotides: TGTGCCAGCAGTTTGGGACAGCGTAATGAAAAACTGTTTTTT.

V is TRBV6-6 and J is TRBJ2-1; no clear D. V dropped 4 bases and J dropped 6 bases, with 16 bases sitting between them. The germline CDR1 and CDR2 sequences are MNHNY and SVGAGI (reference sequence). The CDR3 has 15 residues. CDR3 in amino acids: CASSSEDGLINEQFF. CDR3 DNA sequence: TGTGCCAGCAGTTCAGAGGACGGATTAATCAATGAGCAGTTCTTC.

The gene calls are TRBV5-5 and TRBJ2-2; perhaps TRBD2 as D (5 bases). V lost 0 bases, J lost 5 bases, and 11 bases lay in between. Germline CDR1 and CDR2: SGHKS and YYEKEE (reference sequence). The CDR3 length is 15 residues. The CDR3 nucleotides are TGTGCCAGCAGCTTGGATCCGGACTTTACCGGGGAGCTGTTTTTT. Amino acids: CASSLDPDFTGELFF.

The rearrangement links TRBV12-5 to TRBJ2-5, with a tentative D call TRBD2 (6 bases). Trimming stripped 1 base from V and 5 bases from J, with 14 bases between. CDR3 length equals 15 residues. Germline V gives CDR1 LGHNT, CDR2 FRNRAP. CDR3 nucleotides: TGTGCTAGTGGTTTGGACGTGGGGGGATTGGAGACCCAGTACTTC. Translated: CASGLDVGGLETQYF.

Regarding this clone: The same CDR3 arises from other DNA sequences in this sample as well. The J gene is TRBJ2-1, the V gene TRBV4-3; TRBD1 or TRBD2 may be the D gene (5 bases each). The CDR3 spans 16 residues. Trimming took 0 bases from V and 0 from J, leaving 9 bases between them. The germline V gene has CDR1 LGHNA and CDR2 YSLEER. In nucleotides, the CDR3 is TGCGCCAGCAGCCAAGAACGGGGCGTCTCCTACAATGAGCAGTTCTTC. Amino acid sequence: CASSQERGVSYNEQFF.

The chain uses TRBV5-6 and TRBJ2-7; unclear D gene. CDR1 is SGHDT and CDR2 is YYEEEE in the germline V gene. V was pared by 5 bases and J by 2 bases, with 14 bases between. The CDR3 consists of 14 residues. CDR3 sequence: CASSSSRSAYEQYF. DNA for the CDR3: TGTGCCAGCAGTTCCTCTCGGAGTGCCTACGAGCAGTACTTC.

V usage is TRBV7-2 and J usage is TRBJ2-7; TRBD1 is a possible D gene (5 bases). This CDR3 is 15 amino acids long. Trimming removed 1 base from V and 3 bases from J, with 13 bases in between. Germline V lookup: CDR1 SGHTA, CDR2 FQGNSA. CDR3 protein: CASSLVDNLFYEQYF. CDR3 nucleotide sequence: TGTGCCAGCAGCTTAGTGGACAACTTGTTCTACGAGCAGTACTTC. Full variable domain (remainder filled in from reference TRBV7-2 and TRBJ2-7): GAGVSQSPSNKVTEKGKDVELRCDPISGHTALYWYRQSLGQGLEFLIYFQGNSAPDKSGLPSDRFSAERTGGSVSTLTIQRTQQEDSAVYLCASSLVDNLFYEQYFGPGTRLTVT.

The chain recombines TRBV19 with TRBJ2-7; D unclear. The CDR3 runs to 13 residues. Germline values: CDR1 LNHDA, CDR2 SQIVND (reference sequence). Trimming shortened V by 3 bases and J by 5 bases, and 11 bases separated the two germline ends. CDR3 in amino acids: CASSIGDADEQYF. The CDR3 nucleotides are TGTGCCAGTAGTATTGGGGATGCCGACGAGCAGTACTTC.

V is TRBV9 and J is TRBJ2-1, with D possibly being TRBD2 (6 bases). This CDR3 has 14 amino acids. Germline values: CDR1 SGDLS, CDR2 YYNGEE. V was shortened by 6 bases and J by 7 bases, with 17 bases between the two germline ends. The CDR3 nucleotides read TGTGCCAGCACGAGGGCCGGGAGCTCGAATGAGCAGTTCTTC. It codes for CASTRAGSSNEQFF.

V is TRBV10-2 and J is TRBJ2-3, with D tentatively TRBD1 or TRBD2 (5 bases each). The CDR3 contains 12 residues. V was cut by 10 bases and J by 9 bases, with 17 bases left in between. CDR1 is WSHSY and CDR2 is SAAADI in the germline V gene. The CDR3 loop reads CATADGRGTQYF. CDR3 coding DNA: TGCGCCACCGCGGACGGACGGGGCACGCAGTATTTT.

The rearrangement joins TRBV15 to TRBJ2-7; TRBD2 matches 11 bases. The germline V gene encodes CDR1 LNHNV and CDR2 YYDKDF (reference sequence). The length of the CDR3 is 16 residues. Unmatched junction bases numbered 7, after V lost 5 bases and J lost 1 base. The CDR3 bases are TGTGCCACCAGCCGAAAGGGACTAGCGGAATCCTACGAGCAGTACTTC. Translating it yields CATSRKGLAESYEQYF.

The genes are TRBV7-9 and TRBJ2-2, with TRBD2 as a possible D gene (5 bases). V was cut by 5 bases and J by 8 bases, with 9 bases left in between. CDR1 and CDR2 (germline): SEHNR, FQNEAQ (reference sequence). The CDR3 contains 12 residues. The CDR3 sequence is CASSGGGGELFF. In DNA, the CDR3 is TGTGCCAGCAGCGGAGGAGGTGGGGAGCTGTTTTTT.

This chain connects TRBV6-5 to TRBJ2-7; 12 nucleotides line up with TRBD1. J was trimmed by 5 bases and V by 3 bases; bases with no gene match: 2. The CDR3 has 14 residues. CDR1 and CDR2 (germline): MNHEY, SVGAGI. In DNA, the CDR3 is TGTGCCAGCAGTTATGGGACAGGGGGCCACGAGCAGTACTTC. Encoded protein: CASSYGTGGHEQYF.

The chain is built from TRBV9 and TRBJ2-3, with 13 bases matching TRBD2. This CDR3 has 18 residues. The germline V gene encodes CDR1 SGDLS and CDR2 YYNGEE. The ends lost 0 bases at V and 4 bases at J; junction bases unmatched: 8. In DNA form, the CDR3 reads TGTGCCAGCAGCGTAGGAACGACTAGCGGGAGGATGGCAGATACGCAGTATTTT. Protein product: CASSVGTTSGRMADTQYF.

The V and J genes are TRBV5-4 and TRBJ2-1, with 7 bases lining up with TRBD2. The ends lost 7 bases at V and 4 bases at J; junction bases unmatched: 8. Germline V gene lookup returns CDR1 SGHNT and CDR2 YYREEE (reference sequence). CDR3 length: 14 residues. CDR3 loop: CASGTRERYNEQFF. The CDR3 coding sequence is TGTGCCAGCGGGACGCGGGAGCGTTACAATGAGCAGTTCTTC.

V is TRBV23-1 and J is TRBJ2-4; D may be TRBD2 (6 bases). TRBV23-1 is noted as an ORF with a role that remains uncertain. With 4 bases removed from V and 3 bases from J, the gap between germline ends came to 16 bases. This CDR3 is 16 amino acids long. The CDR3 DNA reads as TGCGCCAGCAGTCCATCTCCCTGGGGAGGCAAAAACATTCAGTACTTC. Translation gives CASSPSPWGGKNIQYF.

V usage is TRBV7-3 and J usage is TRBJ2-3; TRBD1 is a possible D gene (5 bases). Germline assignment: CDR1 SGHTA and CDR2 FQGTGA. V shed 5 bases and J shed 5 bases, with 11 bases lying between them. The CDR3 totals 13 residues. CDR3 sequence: CASSPQGLDTQYF. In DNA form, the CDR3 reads TGTGCCAGCAGCCCCCAGGGCCTAGATACGCAGTATTTT.

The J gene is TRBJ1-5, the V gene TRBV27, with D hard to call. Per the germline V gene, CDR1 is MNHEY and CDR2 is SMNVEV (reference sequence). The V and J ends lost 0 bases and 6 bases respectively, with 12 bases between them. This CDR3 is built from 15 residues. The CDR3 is CASSLSAGFFQPQHF. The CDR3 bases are TGTGCCAGCAGTTTATCGGCAGGTTTCTTTCAGCCCCAGCATTTT.

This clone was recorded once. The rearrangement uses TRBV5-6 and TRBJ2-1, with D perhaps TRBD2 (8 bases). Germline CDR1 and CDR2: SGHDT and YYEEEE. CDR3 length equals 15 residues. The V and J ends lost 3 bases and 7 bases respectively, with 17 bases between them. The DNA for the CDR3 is TGTGCCAGCAGCTGGGACAGCGGGAGATGGAATGAGCAGTTCTTC. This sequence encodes CASSWDSGRWNEQFF.

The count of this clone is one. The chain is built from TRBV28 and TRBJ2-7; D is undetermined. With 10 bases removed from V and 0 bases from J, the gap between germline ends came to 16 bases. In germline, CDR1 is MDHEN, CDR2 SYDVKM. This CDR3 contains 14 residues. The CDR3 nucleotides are TGTGCCAATTCAGGAAGTGAAAACTCCTACGAGCAGTACTTC. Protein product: CANSGSENSYEQYF.

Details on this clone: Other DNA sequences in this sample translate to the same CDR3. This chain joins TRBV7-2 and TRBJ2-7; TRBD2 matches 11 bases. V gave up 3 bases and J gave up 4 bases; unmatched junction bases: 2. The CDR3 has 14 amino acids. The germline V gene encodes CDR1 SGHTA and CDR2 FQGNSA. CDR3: CASSLGLAVYEQYF. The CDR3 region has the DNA TGTGCCAGCAGCTTGGGACTAGCGGTATACGAGCAGTACTTC. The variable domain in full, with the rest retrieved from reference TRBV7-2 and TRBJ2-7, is GAGVSQSPSNKVTEKGKDVELRCDPISGHTALYWYRQSLGQGLEFLIYFQGNSAPDKSGLPSDRFSAERTGGSVSTLTIQRTQQEDSAVYLCASSLGLAVYEQYFGPGTRLTVT.

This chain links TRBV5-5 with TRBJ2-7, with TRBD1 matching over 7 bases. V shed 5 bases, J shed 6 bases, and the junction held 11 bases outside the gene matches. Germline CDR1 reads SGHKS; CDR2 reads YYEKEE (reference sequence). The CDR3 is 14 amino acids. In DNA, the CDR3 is TGTGCCAGCAGACTCAGACAGGGAAGAGGCGAGCAGTACTTC. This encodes CASRLRQGRGEQYF.